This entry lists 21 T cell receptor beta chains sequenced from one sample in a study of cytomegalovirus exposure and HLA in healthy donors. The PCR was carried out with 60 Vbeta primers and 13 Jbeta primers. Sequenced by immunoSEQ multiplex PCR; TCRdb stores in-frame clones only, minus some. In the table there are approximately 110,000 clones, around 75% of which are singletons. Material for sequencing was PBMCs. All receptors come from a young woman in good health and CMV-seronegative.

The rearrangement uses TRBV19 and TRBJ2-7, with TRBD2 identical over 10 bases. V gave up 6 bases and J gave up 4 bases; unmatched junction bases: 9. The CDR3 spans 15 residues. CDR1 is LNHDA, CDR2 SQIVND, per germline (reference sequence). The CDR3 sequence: CASSIGLAATYEQYF. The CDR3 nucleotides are TGTGCCAGTAGCATCGGACTAGCGGCTACTTACGAGCAGTACTTC.

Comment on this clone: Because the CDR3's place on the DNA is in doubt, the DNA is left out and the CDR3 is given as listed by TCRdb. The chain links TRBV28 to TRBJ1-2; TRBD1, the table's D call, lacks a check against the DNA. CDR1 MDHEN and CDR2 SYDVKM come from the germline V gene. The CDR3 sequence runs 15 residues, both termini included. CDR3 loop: CASSSSDRPEGGYTF.

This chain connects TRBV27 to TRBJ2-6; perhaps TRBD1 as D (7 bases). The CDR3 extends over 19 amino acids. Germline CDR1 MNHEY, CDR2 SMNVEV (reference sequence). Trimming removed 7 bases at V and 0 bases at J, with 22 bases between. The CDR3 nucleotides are TGTGCCAGCACCAGGGGGGTAGTAGGGGATACCTCTGGGGCCAACGTCCTGACTTTC. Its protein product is CASTRGVVGDTSGANVLTF.

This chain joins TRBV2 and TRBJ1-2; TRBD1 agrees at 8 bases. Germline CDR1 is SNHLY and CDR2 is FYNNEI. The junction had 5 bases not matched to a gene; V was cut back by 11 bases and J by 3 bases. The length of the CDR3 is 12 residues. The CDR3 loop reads CASSGGDYGYTF. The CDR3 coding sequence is TGTGCCTCCTCAGGGGGCGACTATGGCTACACCTTC.

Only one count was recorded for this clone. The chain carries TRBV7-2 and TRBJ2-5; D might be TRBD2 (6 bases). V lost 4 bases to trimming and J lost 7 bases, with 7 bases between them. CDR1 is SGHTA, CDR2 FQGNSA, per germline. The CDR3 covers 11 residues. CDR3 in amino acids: CASSSGGTQYF. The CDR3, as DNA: TGTGCCAGCAGCTCCGGGGGGACCCAGTACTTC.

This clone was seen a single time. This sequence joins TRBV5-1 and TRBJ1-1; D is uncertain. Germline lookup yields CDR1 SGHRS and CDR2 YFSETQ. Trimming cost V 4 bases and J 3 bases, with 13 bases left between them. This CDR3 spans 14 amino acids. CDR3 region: CASSRGLRDTEAFF. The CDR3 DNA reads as TGCGCCAGCAGCCGCGGGTTGCGGGACACTGAAGCTTTCTTT.

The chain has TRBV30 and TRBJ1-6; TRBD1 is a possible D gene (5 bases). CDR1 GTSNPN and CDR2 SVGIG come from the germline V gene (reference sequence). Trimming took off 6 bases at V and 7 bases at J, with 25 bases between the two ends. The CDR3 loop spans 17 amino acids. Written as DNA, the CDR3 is TGTGCCTGCCCGGAGGGAGCACCAGGGACCTCAAATTCACCCCTCCACTTT. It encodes CACPEGAPGTSNSPLHF.

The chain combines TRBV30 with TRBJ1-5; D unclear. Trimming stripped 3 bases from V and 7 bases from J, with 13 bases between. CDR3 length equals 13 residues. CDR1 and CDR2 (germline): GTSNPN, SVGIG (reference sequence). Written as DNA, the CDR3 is TGTGCCTGGAGCGGTGACGGGGAACAGCCCCAGCATTTT. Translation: CAWSGDGEQPQHF.

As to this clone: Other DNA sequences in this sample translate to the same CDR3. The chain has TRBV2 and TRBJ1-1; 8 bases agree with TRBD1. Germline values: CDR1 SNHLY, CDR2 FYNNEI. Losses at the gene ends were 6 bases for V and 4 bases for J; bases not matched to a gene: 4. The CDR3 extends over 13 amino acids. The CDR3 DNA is TGTGCCAGCAGGGCCACAGGGGGCACTGAAGCTTTCTTT. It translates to CASRATGGTEAFF.

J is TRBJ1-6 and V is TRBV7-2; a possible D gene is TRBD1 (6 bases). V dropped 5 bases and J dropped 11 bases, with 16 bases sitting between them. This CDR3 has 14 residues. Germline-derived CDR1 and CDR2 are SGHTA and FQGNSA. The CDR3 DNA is TGTGCCAGCAGCATACAAGGGGGTTCTCCACCCCTCCACTTT. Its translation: CASSIQGGSPPLHF.

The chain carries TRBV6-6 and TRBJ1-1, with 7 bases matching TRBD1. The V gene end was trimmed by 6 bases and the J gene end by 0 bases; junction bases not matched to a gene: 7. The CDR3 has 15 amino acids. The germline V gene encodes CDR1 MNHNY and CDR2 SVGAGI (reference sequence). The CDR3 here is CASRKTGDMNTEAFF. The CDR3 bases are TGTGCCAGCAGAAAAACAGGGGACATGAACACTGAAGCTTTCTTT.

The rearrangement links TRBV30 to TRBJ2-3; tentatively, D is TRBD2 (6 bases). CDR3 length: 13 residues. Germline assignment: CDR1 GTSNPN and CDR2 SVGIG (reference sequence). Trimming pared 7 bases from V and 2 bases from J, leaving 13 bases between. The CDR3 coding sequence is TGTGCCTCCTTCCCGGGAGTCACAGATACGCAGTATTTT. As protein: CASFPGVTDTQYF.

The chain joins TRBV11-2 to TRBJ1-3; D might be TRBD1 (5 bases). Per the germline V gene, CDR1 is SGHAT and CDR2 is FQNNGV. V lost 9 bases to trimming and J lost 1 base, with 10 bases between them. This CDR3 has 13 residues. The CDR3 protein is CASDQGSGNTIYF. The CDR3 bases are TGTGCCAGTGATCAGGGATCTGGAAACACCATATATTTT.

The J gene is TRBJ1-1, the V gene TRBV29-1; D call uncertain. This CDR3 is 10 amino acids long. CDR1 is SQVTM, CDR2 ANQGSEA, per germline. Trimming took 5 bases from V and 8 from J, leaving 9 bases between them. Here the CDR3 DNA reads TGCAGCGTTCCGGGGAGGGAAGCTTTCTTT. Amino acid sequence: CSVPGREAFF.

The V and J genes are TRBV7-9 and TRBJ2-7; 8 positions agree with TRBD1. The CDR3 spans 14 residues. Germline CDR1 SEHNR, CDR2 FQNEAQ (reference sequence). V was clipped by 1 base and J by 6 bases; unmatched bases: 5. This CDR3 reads CASSLDQGAGEQYF. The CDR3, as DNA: TGTGCCAGCAGCTTAGATCAGGGGGCCGGCGAGCAGTACTTC.

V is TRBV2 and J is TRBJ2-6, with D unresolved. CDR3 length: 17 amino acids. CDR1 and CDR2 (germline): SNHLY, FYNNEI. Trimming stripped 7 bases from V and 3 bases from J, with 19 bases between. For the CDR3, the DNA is TGTGCCAGCACCGACGGGTCCCTCCAAGGTGGGGCCAACGTCCTGACTTTC. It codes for CASTDGSLQGGANVLTF.

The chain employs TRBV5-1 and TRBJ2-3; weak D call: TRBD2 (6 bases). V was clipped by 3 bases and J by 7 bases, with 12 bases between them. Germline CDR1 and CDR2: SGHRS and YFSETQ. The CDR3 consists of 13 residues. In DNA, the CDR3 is TGCGCCAGCAGCTCGCTGGAGGGGTATACGCAGTATTTT. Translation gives CASSSLEGYTQYF.

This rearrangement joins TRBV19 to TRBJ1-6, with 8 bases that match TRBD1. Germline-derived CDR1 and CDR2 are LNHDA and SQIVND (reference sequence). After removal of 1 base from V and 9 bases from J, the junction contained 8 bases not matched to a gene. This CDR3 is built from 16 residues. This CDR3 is CASSIGSGGGGSPLHF. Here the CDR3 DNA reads TGTGCCAGTAGTATAGGTTCAGGGGGCGGAGGTTCACCCCTCCACTTT.

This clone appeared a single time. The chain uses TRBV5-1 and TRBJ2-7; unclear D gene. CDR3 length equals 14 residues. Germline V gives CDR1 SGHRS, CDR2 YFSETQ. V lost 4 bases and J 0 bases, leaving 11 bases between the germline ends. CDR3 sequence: CASSPGLPSYEQYF. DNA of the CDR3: TGCGCCAGCAGCCCTGGGCTCCCCTCCTACGAGCAGTACTTC.

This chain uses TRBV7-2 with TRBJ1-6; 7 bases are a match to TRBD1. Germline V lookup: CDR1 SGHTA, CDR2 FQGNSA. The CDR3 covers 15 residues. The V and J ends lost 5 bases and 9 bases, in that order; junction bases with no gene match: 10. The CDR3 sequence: CASSAHRGNRSPLHF. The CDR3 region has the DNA TGTGCCAGCAGCGCGCACAGGGGTAATCGTTCACCCCTCCACTTT.

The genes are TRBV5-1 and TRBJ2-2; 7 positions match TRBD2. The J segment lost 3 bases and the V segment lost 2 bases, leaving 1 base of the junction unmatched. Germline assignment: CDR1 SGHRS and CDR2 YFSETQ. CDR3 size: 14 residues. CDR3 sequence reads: CASSLRGDTGELFF. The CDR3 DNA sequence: TGCGCCAGCAGCTTACGGGGGGACACCGGGGAGCTGTTTTTT.